The 5 T cell receptor beta chains below all came from one sample that was sequenced in a study of T cells in Graves' hyperthyroidism and ophthalmopathy. RNA transcripts were the template for amplifying TCR beta CDR3 regions. The HTBI primer set served for first-round RT-PCR of the TCR CDR3. Using its own MiXCR run on the multiplex PCR reads, TCRdb lists one record per CDR3 protein. This sample has approximately 380,000 distinct CDR3 sequences, with over 11% found just once. Sequenced input: blood. The source of these receptors is a man aged 50 to 59 with Graves' ophthalmopathy.

This rearrangement joins TRBV4-2 to TRBJ2-2, with 8 bases matching TRBD1. Germline CDR1 LGHNA, CDR2 YNFKEQ. The CDR3 length is 16 residues. Unmatched junction bases numbered 4, after V lost 0 bases and J lost 4 bases. CDR3 sequence (DNA): TGTGCCAGCAGCCAAGAGGAACAGGGGGGCACCGGGGAGCTGTTTTTT. Amino acids: CASSQEEQGGTGELFF.

This clonotype occurred many times. The chain recombines TRBV28 with TRBJ2-7, with D perhaps matching TRBD2 (5 bases). V lost 8 bases to trimming and J lost 4 bases, with 15 bases between them. The germline CDR1 and CDR2 sequences are MDHEN and SYDVKM. The CDR3 covers 13 residues. DNA for the CDR3: TGTGCCAGCTCGACGGGGTCAGAGTACGAGCAGTACTTC. The encoded protein is CASSTGSEYEQYF.

This clonotype was counted many times. The V gene is TRBV28, the J gene TRBJ1-4; 10 bases agree with TRBD1. This CDR3 spans 16 amino acids. J was trimmed by 6 bases and V by 2 bases; bases with no gene match: 6. The germline gives CDR1 MDHEN, CDR2 SYDVKM. CDR3 amino acids: CASSLPPGTGDEKLFF. Written as DNA, the CDR3 is TGTGCCAGCAGTTTACCACCCGGGACAGGGGATGAAAAACTGTTTTTT. Together with reference TRBV28 and TRBJ1-4, the CDR3 gives the full variable domain: DVKVTQSSRYLVKRTGEKVFLECVQDMDHENMFWYRQDPGLGLRLIYFSYDVKMKEKGDIPEGYSVSREKKERFSLILESASTNQTSMYLCASSLPPGTGDEKLFFGSGTQLSVL.

This clonotype has more than one count but fewer than ten. The V gene is TRBV7-3, the J gene TRBJ2-1; D is ambiguous. The germline V and J ends were trimmed by 2 bases and 9 bases, with 11 bases remaining between them. This CDR3 contains 13 residues. Germline CDR1 is SGHTA and CDR2 is FQGTGA. The CDR3 DNA reads as TGTGCCAGCAGCTTATTAGGGCAATCTGAGCAGTTCTTC. Translating it yields CASSLLGQSEQFF.

This clonotype was observed many times. CDR3 amino acids: CASSEGRSQGYEQYF. The CDR3 DNA sequence: TGTGCCAGCAGTGAGGGTCGGTCACAGGGATACGAGCAGTACTTC. The gene calls are TRBV2 and TRBJ2-7; maybe TRBD1 (6 bases). Germline CDR1 and CDR2: SNHLY and FYNNEI. V lost 3 bases, J lost 4 bases, and 16 bases lay in between. The CDR3 has 15 amino acids.